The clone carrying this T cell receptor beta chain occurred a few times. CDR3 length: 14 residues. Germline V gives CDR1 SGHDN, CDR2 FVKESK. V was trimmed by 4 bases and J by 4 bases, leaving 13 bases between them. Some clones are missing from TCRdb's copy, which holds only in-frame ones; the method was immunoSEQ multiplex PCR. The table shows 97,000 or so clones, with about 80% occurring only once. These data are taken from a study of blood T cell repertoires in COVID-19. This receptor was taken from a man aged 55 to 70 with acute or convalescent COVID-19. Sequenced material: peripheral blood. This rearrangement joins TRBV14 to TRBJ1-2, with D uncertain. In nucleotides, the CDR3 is TGTGCCAGCAGCCCGGGCGGGGTGTCCTATGGCTACACCTTC. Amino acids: CASSPGGVSYGYTF.